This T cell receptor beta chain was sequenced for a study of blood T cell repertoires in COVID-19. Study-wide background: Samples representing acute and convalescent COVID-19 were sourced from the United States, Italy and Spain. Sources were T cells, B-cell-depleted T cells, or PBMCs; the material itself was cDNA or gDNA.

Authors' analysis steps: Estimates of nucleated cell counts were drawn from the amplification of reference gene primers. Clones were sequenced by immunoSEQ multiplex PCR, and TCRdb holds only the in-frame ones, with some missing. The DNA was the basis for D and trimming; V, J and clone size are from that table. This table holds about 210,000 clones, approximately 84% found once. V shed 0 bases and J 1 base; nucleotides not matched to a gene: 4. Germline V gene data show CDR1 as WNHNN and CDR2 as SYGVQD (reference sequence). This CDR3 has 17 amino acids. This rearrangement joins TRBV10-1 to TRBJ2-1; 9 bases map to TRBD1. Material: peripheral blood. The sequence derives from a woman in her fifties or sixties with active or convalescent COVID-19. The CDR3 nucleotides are TGCGCCAGCAGTGAGTCGGGGGACAGGGTGTCCTACAATGAGCAGTTCTTC. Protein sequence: CASSESGDRVSYNEQFF.